These 9 T cell receptor beta chains share one sample of origin, sequenced in a study of CD8+ T cells in alopecia areata (dated by TCRdb to 2017 to 2018). The library was obtained by the immunoSEQ multiplex PCR assay. For TCR sequencing, RNA was extracted from every sample and reverse transcribed into cDNA to serve as template. TCRdb took over this immuneACCESS table, retaining in-frame rearrangements with V and J assigned. Such tables are incomplete; in checked studies, under half of the missing clones stem from an unresolved V gene, and the remainder is unexplained. Within this sample are some 110,000 clones, with roughly two fifths of them counted one time only. Of the sample, approximately 3.3% is held by the ten largest clones. Sequences were obtained from CD4+ T cells sorted from blood. These receptor sequences come from a human donor with alopecia areata.

This clone was counted only a few times. The chain joins TRBV20-1 to TRBJ2-4; no clear D gene. CDR3 length: 11 amino acids. In germline, CDR1 is DFQATT, CDR2 SNEGSKA (reference sequence). The CDR3 protein is CSGYVENIQYF. The CDR3 DNA sequence: TGCAGCGGATACGTCGAAAACATTCAGTACTTC.

The CDR3 region is CAWTSGNRLANYGYTF. In DNA form, the CDR3 reads TGTGCCTGGACTTCCGGCAATCGATTAGCTAACTATGGCTACACCTTC. The genes are TRBV30 and TRBJ1-2; D ambiguous. With 4 bases removed from V and 0 bases from J, the gap between germline ends came to 18 bases. CDR1 is GTSNPN, CDR2 SVGIG, per germline (reference sequence). The CDR3 is 16 residues long. Filled out from reference TRBV30 and TRBJ1-2, the complete variable domain reads SQTIHQWPATLVQPVGSPLSLECTVEGTSNPNLYWYRQAAGRGLQLLFYSVGIGQISSEVPQNLSASRPQDRQFILSSKKLLLSDSGFYLCAWTSGNRLANYGYTFGSGTRLTVV.

The rearrangement links TRBV29-1 to TRBJ1-1; 10 positions agree with TRBD1. With V trimmed by 7 bases and J by 10 bases, 15 bases remained unmatched. Germline V gives CDR1 SQVTM, CDR2 ANQGSEA. The CDR3 is 14 amino acids. This CDR3 reads CSAGTGDVTGVAFF. In DNA form, the CDR3 reads TGCAGCGCCGGGACAGGGGACGTAACGGGGGTAGCTTTCTTT.

V usage is TRBV7-2 and J usage is TRBJ2-5; weak D call: TRBD2 (5 bases). CDR1 is SGHTA and CDR2 is FQGNSA in the germline V gene. The CDR3 loop spans 16 amino acids. V dropped 2 bases and J dropped 1 base, with 14 bases sitting between them. This chain's CDR3 is CASSLSPAVGQETQYF. DNA of the CDR3: TGTGCCAGCAGCTTATCCCCAGCGGTGGGCCAAGAGACCCAGTACTTC.

The chain employs TRBV9 and TRBJ2-1; 10 bases are shared with TRBD1. CDR1 and CDR2 (germline): SGDLS, YYNGEE. This CDR3 spans 21 amino acids. The J segment lost 1 base and the V segment lost 5 bases, leaving 21 bases of the junction unmatched. The CDR3 loop is CASSGDRGRILRPQSYNEQFF. CDR3 in DNA: TGTGCCAGCAGTGGGGACAGGGGCCGAATACTCCGACCTCAATCCTACAATGAGCAGTTCTTC.

This clone was detected only a few times. J is TRBJ2-6 and V is TRBV4-3, with TRBD1 matching 7 bases. CDR3 length equals 18 residues. With 1 base clipped from V and 0 bases from J, the junction kept 6 bases outside the gene matches. Looked up from germline, CDR1 is LGHNA and CDR2 is YSLEER. The CDR3 coding sequence is TGCGCCAGCAGCCAAGTGGACAGGATAATCTCTGGGGCCAACGTCCTGACTTTC. Translation: CASSQVDRIISGANVLTF.

The chain carries TRBV7-9 and TRBJ2-1, with 8 bases lining up with TRBD1. J lost 1 base, V lost 5 bases, and 4 bases had no gene match. The germline V gene encodes CDR1 SEHNR and CDR2 FQNEAQ (reference sequence). The CDR3 spans 15 residues. CDR3 sequence (DNA): TGTGCCAGCAGCCCTGACAGGGGATCCTACAATGAGCAGTTCTTC. Translated: CASSPDRGSYNEQFF.

This rearrangement joins TRBV27 to TRBJ2-5; 10 bases map to TRBD2. Germline CDR1 MNHEY, CDR2 SMNVEV (reference sequence). This CDR3 comprises 14 residues. The ends lost 5 bases at V and 6 bases at J; junction bases unmatched: 6. The chain's CDR3 is CASSLAGEIKTQYF. CDR3 coding DNA: TGTGCCAGCAGTCTAGCGGGAGAAATCAAGACCCAGTACTTC.

This clone was counted a few times. The chain uses TRBV14 and TRBJ2-5; D is ambiguous. V was pared by 4 bases and J by 4 bases, with 13 bases between. CDR3 length: 14 residues. Per germline, CDR1 SGHDN and CDR2 FVKESK. The CDR3 sequence is CASSREARRETQYF. Here the CDR3 DNA reads TGTGCCAGCAGCCGAGAAGCGCGGCGAGAGACCCAGTACTTC.